This T cell receptor (beta chain) appears in the sequencing data of a study of cytomegalovirus exposure and HLA in healthy donors. As for this clone: Its matching antigen is unknown.

Researchers ran the PCR with 60 Vbeta and 13 Jbeta primers. Using immunoSEQ multiplex PCR, the repertoire was profiled, and TCRdb retains in-frame clones only, with some absent. The sample has roughly 200,000 clones, about nine tenths seen once. This CDR3 is built from 15 residues. Germline-derived CDR1 and CDR2 are MNHEY and SMNVEV (reference sequence). With 11 bases removed from V and 3 bases from J, the gap between germline ends came to 21 bases. Study-wide results and caveats: High sensitivity and specificity were reportedly achieved when the classifier diagnosed cytomegalovirus status.

The chain carries TRBV27 and TRBJ2-3, with D tentatively TRBD1 (5 bases). The TCR originated in a boy under 10 years old in good health and CMV-seronegative. Sequencing was done on a sample of PBMCs. The CDR3: CAPPQEGDGTDTQYF. For the CDR3, the DNA is TGTGCCCCCCCCCAGGAAGGGGATGGAACAGATACGCAGTATTTT.